Following are 29 T cell receptor beta chains from one sample sequenced in a study of blood T cell repertoires in COVID-19. Sequenced by immunoSEQ multiplex PCR; TCRdb stores in-frame clones only, minus some. The table has fewer than 200,000 clones, more than 75% seen once. Sample: peripheral blood. The receptors come from an older woman with COVID-19, enrolled during active disease.

The chain combines TRBV25-1 with TRBJ1-5; D may be TRBD1 (5 bases). CDR1 is MGHDK, CDR2 SYGVNS, per germline. V was cut by 5 bases and J by 6 bases, with 8 bases left in between. This CDR3 spans 12 amino acids. The CDR3 DNA sequence: TGTGCCAGCAGTAGGGGCAGTCAGCCCCAGCATTTT. As protein: CASSRGSQPQHF.

The chain couples TRBV28 to TRBJ1-5; 8 nucleotides align to TRBD1. Germline CDR1 reads MDHEN; CDR2 reads SYDVKM. V lost 0 bases to trimming and J lost 5 bases; unmatched junction nucleotides: 0. This CDR3 is 14 amino acids long. CDR3 sequence: CASSLWTGDQPQHF. CDR3 in DNA: TGTGCCAGCAGTTTATGGACAGGGGATCAGCCCCAGCATTTT.

V is TRBV7-2 and J is TRBJ2-1, with TRBD2 matching over 11 bases. V lost 3 bases to trimming and J lost 4 bases; unmatched junction nucleotides: 5. This CDR3 comprises 16 residues. CDR1 and CDR2 from the germline V gene are SGHTA and FQGNSA. For the CDR3, the DNA is TGTGCCAGCAGCTTCACTAGCGGGAGATGGTACAATGAGCAGTTCTTC. It encodes CASSFTSGRWYNEQFF.

Here the CDR3 DNA reads TGTGCCAGCAGCCAGTTCGCCGGGACTGGATACAATGAGCAGTTCTTC. Protein product: CASSQFAGTGYNEQFF. The chain uses TRBV14 and TRBJ2-1; the D gene is possibly TRBD2 (6 bases). The CDR3 extends over 16 amino acids. With 3 bases removed from V and 4 bases from J, the gap between germline ends came to 16 bases. The germline V gene has CDR1 SGHDN and CDR2 FVKESK. Full variable domain (outside the CDR3, taken from reference TRBV14 and TRBJ2-1): EAGVTQFPSHSVIEKGQTVTLRCDPISGHDNLYWYRRVMGKEIKFLLHFVKESKQDESGMPNNRFLAERTGGTYSTLKVQPAELEDSGVYFCASSQFAGTGYNEQFFGPGTRLTVL.

The rearrangement links TRBV29-1 to TRBJ2-7, with TRBD1 matching over 7 bases. The CDR3 loop spans 12 amino acids. V dropped 4 bases and J dropped 6; count of bases not matched to a gene: 6. Germline V gives CDR1 SQVTM, CDR2 ANQGSEA. CDR3 residues: CSVADRASEQYF. The CDR3 DNA reads TGCAGCGTTGCTGACAGGGCTTCCGAGCAGTACTTC.

The V and J genes are TRBV12-3 or TRBV12-4 and TRBJ1-2, with 8 bases fitting TRBD1. V shed 5 bases, J shed 3 bases, and the junction held 2 bases outside the gene matches. The CDR3 is 13 amino acids. The CDR3 reads CASSPTGDYGYTF. DNA of the CDR3: TGTGCCAGCAGTCCGACAGGGGACTATGGCTACACCTTC.

The chain carries TRBV6-5 and TRBJ2-5, with TRBD2 matching over 7 bases. This CDR3 contains 15 residues. The germline CDR1 and CDR2 sequences are MNHEY and SVGAGI. V was pared by 0 bases and J by 4 bases, with 5 bases of the junction left unmatched. DNA for the CDR3: TGTGCCAGCAGTTACTCGTTCATAGCGGGAGAGACCCAGTACTTC. Its translation is CASSYSFIAGETQYF.

V is TRBV11-2 and J is TRBJ2-1; TRBD2 matches at 11 bases. The CDR3 has 16 residues. Trimming removed 5 bases from V and 8 bases from J; junction bases left unmatched: 11. Germline lookup yields CDR1 SGHAT and CDR2 FQNNGV. For the CDR3, the DNA is TGTGCCAGCAGCCGACGTACTAGCGGGAGAGGCGATGAGCAGTTCTTC. Translating it yields CASSRRTSGRGDEQFF.

The rearrangement joins TRBV4-3 to TRBJ1-5; 8 bases agree with TRBD1. Germline trimming cut 0 bases from V and 5 bases from J; bases unmatched to any gene: 3. CDR1 and CDR2 (germline): LGHNA, YSLEER. This CDR3 has 15 amino acids. The CDR3 DNA follows: TGCGCCAGCAGCCAAGAAACAGGGGGGTATCAGCCCCAGCATTTT. Residues: CASSQETGGYQPQHF.

CDR3 bases: TGTGCCAGTAGTACAGGGGGTAGCAATCAGCCCCAGCATTTT. The encoded protein is CASSTGGSNQPQHF. The rearrangement joins TRBV19 to TRBJ1-5; 7 nucleotides agree with TRBD1. The CDR3 runs to 14 residues. Germline V CDR1 and CDR2: LNHDA, SQIVND (reference sequence). Trimming cost V 4 bases and J 0 bases; bases outside gene matches: 0.

V is TRBV6-5 and J is TRBJ2-6; TRBD2 might be the D (5 bases). With 0 bases removed from V and 2 bases from J, the gap between germline ends came to 5 bases. The CDR3 runs 15 residues. Germline lookup yields CDR1 MNHEY and CDR2 SVGAGI. CDR3 nucleotides: TGTGCCAGCAGTTACTCGAGGGCTGGGGCCAACGTCCTGACTTTC. Translation gives CASSYSRAGANVLTF.

V is TRBV6-2 or TRBV6-3 and J is TRBJ1-1, with 7 bases aligning to TRBD1. The CDR3 runs to 13 residues. The J segment lost 3 bases and the V segment lost 4 bases, leaving 2 bases of the junction unmatched. Germline V gene sequence: CDR1 MNHEY, CDR2 SVGEGT. The CDR3 DNA is TGTGCCAGCAGTTCAACAGGGGACACTGAAGCTTTCTTT. Its translation: CASSSTGDTEAFF.

The rearrangement uses TRBV7-3 and TRBJ1-1, with D possibly matching TRBD1 (5 bases). Germline V lookup: CDR1 SGHTA, CDR2 FQGTGA. Trimming took off 4 bases at V and 5 bases at J, with 14 bases between the two ends. This CDR3 comprises 14 residues. Here the CDR3 DNA reads TGTGCCAGCAGCTCCACCGGGGGGGTAACTGAAGCTTTCTTT. Encoded protein: CASSSTGGVTEAFF.

V gene TRBV6-1 combines with J gene TRBJ1-4; TRBD1 matches 7 bases. Germline-derived CDR1 and CDR2 are MNHNS and SASEGT. CDR3 size: 16 residues. After removal of 3 bases from V and 8 bases from J, the junction contained 12 bases not matched to a gene. The CDR3 DNA reads as TGTGCCAGCAGTGATGTCCTACAGGGGCTGCGCGAAAAACTGTTTTTT. Its translation is CASSDVLQGLREKLFF.

V usage is TRBV4-1 and J usage is TRBJ2-1; TRBD2 matches at 9 bases. V gave up 3 bases and J gave up 0 bases; unmatched junction bases: 15. The CDR3 has 20 residues. Per germline, CDR1 MGHRA and CDR2 YSYEKL. The CDR3 here is CASSQVPLREGSSSYNEQFF. For the CDR3, the DNA is TGCGCCAGCAGCCAGGTCCCTCTGCGGGAGGGCTCCAGCTCCTACAATGAGCAGTTCTTC.

V usage is TRBV7-2 and J usage is TRBJ1-5; D ambiguous. The CDR3 has 16 residues. The ends were cut back, 2 bases at V and 0 bases at J, with 11 bases in the middle. Germline V gives CDR1 SGHTA, CDR2 FQGNSA. The CDR3 loop reads CASSLNGGNSNQPQHF. The DNA of the CDR3 is TGTGCCAGCAGCTTAAACGGAGGTAATAGCAATCAGCCCCAGCATTTT.

This clone is a singleton in its sample. The chain employs TRBV6-6 and TRBJ2-1; 7 bases align to TRBD2. The CDR3 is 16 amino acids. The trim removed 2 bases at V and 5 bases at J, leaving 9 bases unmatched. Germline V CDR1 and CDR2: MNHNY, SVGAGI (reference sequence). In nucleotides, the CDR3 is TGTGCCAGCAGTTACGGGCGGGAAGCGGGGAACAATGAGCAGTTCTTC. Protein product: CASSYGREAGNNEQFF.

The chain carries TRBV5-1 and TRBJ1-4; D not resolved. The CDR3 consists of 16 residues. Trimming shortened V by 0 bases and J by 0 bases, and 9 bases separated the two germline ends. Germline V CDR1 and CDR2: SGHRS, YFSETQ. In DNA form, the CDR3 reads TGCGCCAGCAGCTTGGCCACGACTGCAACTAATGAAAAACTGTTTTTT. Protein: CASSLATTATNEKLFF.

This chain connects TRBV5-5 to TRBJ1-6, with 11 bases lining up with TRBD1. J was trimmed by 8 bases and V by 4 bases; bases with no gene match: 8. Germline CDR1 and CDR2: SGHKS and YYEKEE (reference sequence). The CDR3 consists of 16 residues. In nucleotides, the CDR3 is TGTGCCAGCAGCAAAAGGGACAGGGGGATGGATTCACCCCTCCACTTT. Protein product: CASSKRDRGMDSPLHF. Using reference TRBV5-5 and TRBJ1-6 for the parts outside the CDR3, the full variable domain is DAGVTQSPTHLIKTRGQQVTLRCSPISGHKSVSWYQQVLGQGPQFIFQYYEKEERGRGNFPDRFSARQFPNYSSELNVNALLLGDSALYLCASSKRDRGMDSPLHFGNGTRLTVT.

The chain carries TRBV19 and TRBJ1-5; 8 bases agree with TRBD1. This CDR3 contains 17 residues. CDR1 LNHDA and CDR2 SQIVND come from the germline V gene (reference sequence). After removal of 5 bases from V and 4 bases from J, the junction contained 13 bases not matched to a gene. This chain's CDR3 is CASSYSGGLQSNQPQHF. The CDR3 DNA is TGTGCCAGTAGTTATTCAGGGGGCCTACAAAGTAATCAGCCCCAGCATTTT.

In this sample, this clone turned up once. This sequence joins TRBV11-1 and TRBJ2-7; the match to TRBD1 covers 9 bases. The CDR3 totals 15 residues. Looked up from germline, CDR1 is SGHAT and CDR2 is FQDESV (reference sequence). Trimming took 5 bases from V and 3 from J; bases not matched to a gene: 8. The CDR3 nucleotides read TGTGCCAGCAGCGCGGACAGGGGCCCTCACTACGAGCAGTACTTC. Translated: CASSADRGPHYEQYF.

The chain recombines TRBV5-1 with TRBJ1-2; 9 bases fit TRBD1. CDR3 length equals 15 residues. The germline V gene encodes CDR1 SGHRS and CDR2 YFSETQ. V was clipped by 4 bases and J by 6 bases; unmatched bases: 10. CDR3 in amino acids: CASSRDRDLLDGYTF. In DNA form, the CDR3 reads TGCGCCAGCAGCCGGGACAGGGATCTCCTAGATGGCTACACCTTC.

The gene calls are TRBV6-2 or TRBV6-3 and TRBJ2-7, with 9 bases that match TRBD2. V was pared by 5 bases and J by 2 bases, with 10 bases of the junction left unmatched. The CDR3 covers 16 residues. Germline values: CDR1 MNHEY, CDR2 SVGEGT. The CDR3 loop is CASSVVAGALPYEQYF. In DNA, the CDR3 is TGTGCCAGCAGTGTGGTAGCGGGGGCCCTTCCCTACGAGCAGTACTTC.

The chain couples TRBV30 to TRBJ1-1, with a weak D call TRBD1 (5 bases). Trimming took 4 bases from V and 0 from J, leaving 6 bases between them. This CDR3 region has 12 residues. CDR1 is GTSNPN and CDR2 is SVGIG in the germline V gene (reference sequence). DNA of the CDR3: TGTGCCTGGACAGGGATGAACACTGAAGCTTTCTTT. Amino acid sequence: CAWTGMNTEAFF.

The chain carries TRBV24-1 and TRBJ2-5, with TRBD1 identical over 7 bases. The CDR3 has 18 amino acids. CDR1 is KGHDR, CDR2 SFDVKD, per germline. The trim removed 9 bases at V and 1 base at J, leaving 19 bases unmatched. CDR3 loop: CATPNLCIRTGRQETQYF. The CDR3 DNA sequence: TGTGCCACCCCTAATTTGTGTATAAGGACAGGCCGCCAAGAGACCCAGTACTTC.

J is TRBJ2-1 and V is TRBV28, with 12 positions matching TRBD2. The length of the CDR3 is 17 residues. Germline CDR1 and CDR2: MDHEN and SYDVKM. V shed 8 bases, J shed 0 bases, and the junction held 8 bases outside the gene matches. The DNA of the CDR3 is TGTGCCAGCCGGGGACTAGCGGGCGTCCCCTCCTACAATGAGCAGTTCTTC. Amino acid sequence: CASRGLAGVPSYNEQFF.

In DNA form, the CDR3 reads TGTGCCTGGAGTGAGGGGCAGGGGGCCTACGAGCAGTACTTC. Amino acid sequence: CAWSEGQGAYEQYF. The chain uses TRBV30 and TRBJ2-7; TRBD1 matches at 7 bases. With 1 base clipped from V and 2 bases from J, the junction kept 5 bases outside the gene matches. The CDR3 runs to 14 residues. Germline-derived CDR1 and CDR2 are GTSNPN and SVGIG (reference sequence).

There are a few counts of this clone. J is TRBJ1-1 and V is TRBV28; a possible D gene is TRBD1 (6 bases). Trimming took 6 bases from V and 8 from J, leaving 10 bases between them. The CDR3 sequence is 11 residues long. Germline V gene data show CDR1 as MDHEN and CDR2 as SYDVKM. As DNA, the CDR3 is TGTGCCAGCAGAAGGACAGTCGAAGCTTTCTTT. Translated, it gives CASRRTVEAFF.

The CDR3 coding sequence is TGTGCCAGCAGCTTCGGTCCTTCGATATACAATGAGCAGTTCTTC. It is translated as CASSFGPSIYNEQFF. The chain has TRBV11-2 and TRBJ2-1; D gene ambiguous. Germline-derived CDR1 and CDR2 are SGHAT and FQNNGV. V was shortened by 3 bases and J by 4 bases, with 13 bases between the two germline ends. This CDR3 comprises 15 residues.